This TCR beta chain was sequenced for a study of T cell repertoires in cytomegalovirus infection. One entry per CDR3 protein results from TCRdb running MiXCR on the reads. The sample carries more than 350,000 distinct CDR3 sequences, about 33% recorded once. With respect to this clonotype: Antigen unknown. One end of the junction is discordant with germline, which a read error may explain.

The CDR3 runs to 14 residues. Germline V CDR1 and CDR2: LNHDA, SQIVND (reference sequence). Study-level results: The cumulative frequency of public TCR beta families identified carriers of CMV plus the relevant HLA.

Sequencing input: PBMCs. V gene TRBV19 combines with J gene TRBJ2-1; TRBD2 is a possible D gene (6 bases). This TCR was sampled from a human donor in good health (CMV status not recorded). Some clones in this sample may be carry-over from other donors' samples. The CDR3 protein is CASIIEVAGSEQFF. CDR3 bases: TGTGCCAGTATTATAGAGGTTGCCGGGAGTGAGCAGTTCTTC.